These 8 T cell receptor beta chains came from one sample sequenced in a study of cytomegalovirus exposure and HLA in healthy donors. The study ran its PCR with 60 Vbeta and 13 Jbeta primers. Generated by immunoSEQ multiplex PCR, the TCRdb table keeps only in-frame clones and is missing some. The table has around 180,000 clones, roughly 86% seen once. Material: PBMCs. These receptors were collected from a woman between 18 and 29 years old in good health and CMV-seronegative.

This clone has more than one count but fewer than ten. The chain couples TRBV10-2 to TRBJ2-5; maybe TRBD2 (5 bases). CDR3 size: 13 residues. V gave up 4 bases and J gave up 2 bases, with 8 bases separating them. Per germline, CDR1 WSHSY and CDR2 SAAADI. The CDR3 bases are TGCGCCAGCAGTGTAGCGCGTCAAGAGACCCAGTACTTC. Protein: CASSVARQETQYF.

The rearrangement joins TRBV7-2 to TRBJ2-7; maybe TRBD1 (8 bases). This CDR3 spans 15 amino acids. The ends were cut back, 3 bases at V and 3 bases at J, with 15 bases in the middle. Germline V CDR1 and CDR2: SGHTA, FQGNSA. The CDR3 reads CASSFQQGGNYEQYF. The CDR3 coding sequence is TGTGCCAGCAGCTTCCAACAGGGGGGGAACTACGAGCAGTACTTC. The full variable domain, its missing parts supplied by reference TRBV7-2 and TRBJ2-7, is GAGVSQSPSNKVTEKGKDVELRCDPISGHTALYWYRQSLGQGLEFLIYFQGNSAPDKSGLPSDRFSAERTGGSVSTLTIQRTQQEDSAVYLCASSFQQGGNYEQYFGPGTRLTVT.

The chain is built from TRBV30 and TRBJ2-7, with 9 nucleotides matching TRBD1. This CDR3 is built from 15 residues. The J segment lost 3 bases and the V segment lost 2 bases, leaving 8 bases of the junction unmatched. The V gene's germline CDR1 is GTSNPN and CDR2 SVGIG (reference sequence). The CDR3 nucleotides are TGTGCCTGGAGTACTTTAGGACAGGGGAACTACGAGCAGTACTTC. Its protein product is CAWSTLGQGNYEQYF.

The DNA of the CDR3 is TGCGCCAGCAGCTTGGCTGGACTAGCGGGAGATACGCAGTATTTT. It specifies CASSLAGLAGDTQYF. The chain recombines TRBV5-1 with TRBJ2-3; TRBD2 agrees at 11 bases. The CDR3 loop spans 15 amino acids. Trimming at V came to 0 bases and at J to 5 bases, leaving 2 bases not matched to a gene. Germline V gives CDR1 SGHRS, CDR2 YFSETQ.

In its sample, this clone was seen a few times. The chain couples TRBV28 to TRBJ2-5; D uncertain. The germline gives CDR1 MDHEN, CDR2 SYDVKM. This CDR3 is built from 12 residues. V was clipped by 6 bases and J by 5 bases, with 10 bases between them. The CDR3 region is CASSQSRETQYF. The DNA for the CDR3 is TGTGCCAGCAGCCAAAGTCGGGAGACCCAGTACTTC.

This sequence joins TRBV5-1 and TRBJ1-3; a weak D match, TRBD1 (5 bases). Trimming removed 0 bases from V and 8 bases from J, with 9 bases in between. Germline CDR1 and CDR2: SGHRS and YFSETQ. This CDR3 comprises 13 residues. Written as DNA, the CDR3 is TGCGCCAGCAGCTTGGGAAGGGGTGACACCATATATTTT. Translation: CASSLGRGDTIYF.

The V gene is TRBV30, the J gene TRBJ2-5, with D unclear. The CDR3 extends over 11 amino acids. The V and J ends lost 0 bases and 5 bases respectively, with 4 bases between them. Germline CDR1 GTSNPN, CDR2 SVGIG (reference sequence). CDR3 nucleotide sequence: TGTGCCTGGAGTGTCTCCGAGACCCAGTACTTC. The encoded protein is CAWSVSETQYF.

This clone was counted only a few times. The genes are TRBV6-6 and TRBJ1-5, with D unclear. With 7 bases removed from V and 6 bases from J, the gap between germline ends came to 10 bases. The CDR3 is 12 residues long. CDR1 and CDR2 from the germline V gene are MNHNY and SVGAGI (reference sequence). The CDR3 nucleotides read TGTGCCAGCACCCTGGCTGGTCAGCCCCAGCATTTT. Encoded protein: CASTLAGQPQHF.